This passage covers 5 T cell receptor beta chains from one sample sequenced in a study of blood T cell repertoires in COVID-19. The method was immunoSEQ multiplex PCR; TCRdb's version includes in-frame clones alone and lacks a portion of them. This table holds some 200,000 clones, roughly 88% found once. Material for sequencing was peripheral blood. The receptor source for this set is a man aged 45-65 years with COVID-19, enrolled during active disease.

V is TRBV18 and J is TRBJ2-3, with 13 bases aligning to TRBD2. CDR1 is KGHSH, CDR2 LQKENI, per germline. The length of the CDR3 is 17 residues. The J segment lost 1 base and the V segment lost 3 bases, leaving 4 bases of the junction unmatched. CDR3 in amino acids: CASSPAGTSGGTDTQYF. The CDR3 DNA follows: TGTGCCAGCTCACCTGCCGGGACTAGCGGGGGCACAGATACGCAGTATTTT.

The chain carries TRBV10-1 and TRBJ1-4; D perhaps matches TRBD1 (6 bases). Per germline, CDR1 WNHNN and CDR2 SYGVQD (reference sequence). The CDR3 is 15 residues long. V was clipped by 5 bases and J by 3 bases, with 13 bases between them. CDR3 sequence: CASSQQGPANEKLFF. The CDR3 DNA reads TGCGCCAGCAGTCAACAGGGCCCTGCTAATGAAAAACTGTTTTTT.

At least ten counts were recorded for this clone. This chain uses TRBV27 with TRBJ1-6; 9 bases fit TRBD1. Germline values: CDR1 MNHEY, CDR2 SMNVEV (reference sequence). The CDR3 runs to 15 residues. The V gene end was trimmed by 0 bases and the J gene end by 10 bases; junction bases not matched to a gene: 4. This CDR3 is CASSLSRQGESPLHF. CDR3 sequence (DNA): TGTGCCAGCAGTTTATCGCGACAGGGGGAATCACCCCTCCACTTT.

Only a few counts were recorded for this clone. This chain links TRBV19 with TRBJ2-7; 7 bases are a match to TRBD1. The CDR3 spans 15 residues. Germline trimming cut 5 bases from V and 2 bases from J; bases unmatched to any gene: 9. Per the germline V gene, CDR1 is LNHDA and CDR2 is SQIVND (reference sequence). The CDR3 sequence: CASSEAAGGTYEQYF. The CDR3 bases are TGTGCCAGTAGTGAGGCCGCAGGGGGAACCTACGAGCAGTACTTC.

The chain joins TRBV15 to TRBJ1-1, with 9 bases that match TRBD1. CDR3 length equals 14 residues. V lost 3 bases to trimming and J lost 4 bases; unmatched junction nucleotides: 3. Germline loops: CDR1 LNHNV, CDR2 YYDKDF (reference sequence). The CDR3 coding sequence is TGTGCCACCAGCAGGACGACAGGGGGCACTGAAGCTTTCTTT. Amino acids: CATSRTTGGTEAFF.